This entry lists 4 T cell receptor beta chains sequenced from one sample in a study of blood T cell repertoires in COVID-19. Sequencing used immunoSEQ multiplex PCR; TCRdb keeps in-frame clones, though not all of them. This table has about 250,000 clones, roughly 86% appearing once. The sequenced sample was peripheral blood. The source of these receptors is a woman in her fifties or sixties who had recovered from COVID-19.

The CDR3 spells CASNEPGQGAIGQYF. CDR3 bases: TGCGCCAGCAACGAACCGGGACAGGGGGCAATAGGGCAGTACTTC. The chain recombines TRBV5-1 with TRBJ2-7, with TRBD1 matching 12 bases. Germline V gene data show CDR1 as SGHRS and CDR2 as YFSETQ. The V segment lost 6 bases and the J segment 9 bases; nucleotides outside the gene matches: 13. CDR3 length: 15 amino acids.

The chain combines TRBV5-1 with TRBJ2-1; weak D call: TRBD2 (5 bases). Trimming pared 2 bases from V and 2 bases from J, leaving 11 bases between. The CDR3 is 15 amino acids. Germline V lookup: CDR1 SGHRS, CDR2 YFSETQ. The CDR3 here is CASSLGLSPYNEQFF. The CDR3 nucleotides are TGCGCCAGCAGCTTAGGACTGAGCCCCTACAATGAGCAGTTCTTC.

V is TRBV7-6 and J is TRBJ1-4; a weak D match, TRBD1 (6 bases). CDR3 length equals 16 residues. The germline CDR1 and CDR2 sequences are SGHVS and FNYEAQ. With 5 bases removed from V and 8 bases from J, the gap between germline ends came to 21 bases. For the CDR3, the DNA is TGTGCCAGCAGCCGAGCGGGGGGGCGCACGGCCGAAAAACTGTTTTTT. This encodes CASSRAGGRTAEKLFF.

This sequence joins TRBV7-8 and TRBJ1-5; D perhaps matches TRBD1 (5 bases). Trimming took 0 bases from V and 5 from J, leaving 17 bases between them. CDR1 is SGHVS and CDR2 is FQNEAQ in the germline V gene. The CDR3 has 17 amino acids. The DNA of the CDR3 is TGTGCCAGCAGCTTAGCCCCCCACTATCGGGGGTATCAGCCCCAGCATTTT. Amino acid sequence: CASSLAPHYRGYQPQHF.